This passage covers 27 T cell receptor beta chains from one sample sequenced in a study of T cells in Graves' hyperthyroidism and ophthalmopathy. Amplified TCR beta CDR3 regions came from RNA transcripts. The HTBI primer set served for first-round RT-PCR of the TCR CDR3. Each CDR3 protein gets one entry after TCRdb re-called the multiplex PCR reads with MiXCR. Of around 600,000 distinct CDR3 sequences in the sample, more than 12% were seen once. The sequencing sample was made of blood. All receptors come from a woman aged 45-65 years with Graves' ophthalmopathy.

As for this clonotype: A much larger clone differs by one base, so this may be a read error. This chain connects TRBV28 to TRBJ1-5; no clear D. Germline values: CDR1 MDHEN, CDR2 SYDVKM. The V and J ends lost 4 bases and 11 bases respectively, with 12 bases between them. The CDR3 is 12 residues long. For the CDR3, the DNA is TGTGCCAGCAGTTCACGGGGAAGGGCCCAGCATTTT. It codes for CASSSRGRAQHF.

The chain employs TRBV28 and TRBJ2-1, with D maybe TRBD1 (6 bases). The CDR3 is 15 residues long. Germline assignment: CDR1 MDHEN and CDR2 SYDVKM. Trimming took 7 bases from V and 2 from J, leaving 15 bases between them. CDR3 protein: CASNDRPSPYNEQFF. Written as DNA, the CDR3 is TGTGCCAGCAACGACAGGCCGAGCCCCTACAATGAGCAGTTCTTC.

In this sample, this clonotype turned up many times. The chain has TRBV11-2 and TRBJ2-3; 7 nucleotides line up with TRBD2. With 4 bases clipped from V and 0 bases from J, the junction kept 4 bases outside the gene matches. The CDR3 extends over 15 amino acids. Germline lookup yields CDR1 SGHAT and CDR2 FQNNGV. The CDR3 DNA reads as TGTGCCAGCAGCTCCGGACTAGATAGCACAGATACGCAGTATTTT. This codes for CASSSGLDSTDTQYF.

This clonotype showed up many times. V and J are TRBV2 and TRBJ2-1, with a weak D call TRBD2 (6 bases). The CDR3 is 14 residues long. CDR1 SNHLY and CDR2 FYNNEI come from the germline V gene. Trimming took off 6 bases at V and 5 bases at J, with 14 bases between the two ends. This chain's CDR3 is CASRSGTSHNEQFF. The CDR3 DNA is TGTGCCAGCAGATCCGGGACTTCACACAATGAGCAGTTCTTC.

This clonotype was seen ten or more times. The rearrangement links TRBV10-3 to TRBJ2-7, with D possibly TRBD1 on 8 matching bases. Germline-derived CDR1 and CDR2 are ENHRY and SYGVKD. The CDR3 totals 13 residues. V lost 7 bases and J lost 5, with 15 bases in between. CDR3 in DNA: TGTGCCATCACCCCACAGGGGGGGGACGAGCAGTACTTC. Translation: CAITPQGGDEQYF.

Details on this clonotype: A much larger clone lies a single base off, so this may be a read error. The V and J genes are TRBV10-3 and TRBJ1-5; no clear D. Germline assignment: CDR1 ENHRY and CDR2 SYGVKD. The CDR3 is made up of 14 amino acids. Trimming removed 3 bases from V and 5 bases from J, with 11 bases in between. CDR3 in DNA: TGTGCCATCAGTGATCAGTCAAGCGATCAGCCCCAGCATTTT. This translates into CAISDQSSDQPQHF.

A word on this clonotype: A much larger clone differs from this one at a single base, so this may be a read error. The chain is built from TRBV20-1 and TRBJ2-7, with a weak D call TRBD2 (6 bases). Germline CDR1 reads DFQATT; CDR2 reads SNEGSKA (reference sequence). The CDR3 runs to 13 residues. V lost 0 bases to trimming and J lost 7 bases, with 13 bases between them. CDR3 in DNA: TGCAGTGCTAGAGAGGGACTGGAGAAAGAGCAGTACTTC. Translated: CSAREGLEKEQYF.

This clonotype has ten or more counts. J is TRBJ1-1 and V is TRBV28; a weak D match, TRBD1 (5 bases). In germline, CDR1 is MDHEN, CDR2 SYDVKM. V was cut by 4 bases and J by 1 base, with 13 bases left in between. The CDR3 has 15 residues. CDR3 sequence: CASSSPRDGNTEAFF. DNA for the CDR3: TGTGCCAGCAGTTCCCCCCGGGACGGGAACACTGAAGCTTTCTTT. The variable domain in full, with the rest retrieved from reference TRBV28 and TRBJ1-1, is DVKVTQSSRYLVKRTGEKVFLECVQDMDHENMFWYRQDPGLGLRLIYFSYDVKMKEKGDIPEGYSVSREKKERFSLILESASTNQTSMYLCASSSPRDGNTEAFFGQGTRLTVV.

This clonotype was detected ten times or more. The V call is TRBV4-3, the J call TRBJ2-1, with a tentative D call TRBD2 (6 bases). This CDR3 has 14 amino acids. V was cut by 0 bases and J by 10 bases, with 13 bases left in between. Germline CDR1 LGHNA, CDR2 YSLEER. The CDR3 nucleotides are TGCGCCAGCAGCCAAGATGAGGGACTCGGGGAGCAGTTCTTC. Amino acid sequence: CASSQDEGLGEQFF.

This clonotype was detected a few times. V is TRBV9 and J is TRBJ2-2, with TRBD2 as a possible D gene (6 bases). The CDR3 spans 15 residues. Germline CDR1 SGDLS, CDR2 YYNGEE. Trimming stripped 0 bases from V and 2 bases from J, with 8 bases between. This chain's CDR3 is CASSVGGANTGELFF. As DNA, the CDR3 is TGTGCCAGCAGCGTAGGCGGGGCTAACACCGGGGAGCTGTTTTTT.

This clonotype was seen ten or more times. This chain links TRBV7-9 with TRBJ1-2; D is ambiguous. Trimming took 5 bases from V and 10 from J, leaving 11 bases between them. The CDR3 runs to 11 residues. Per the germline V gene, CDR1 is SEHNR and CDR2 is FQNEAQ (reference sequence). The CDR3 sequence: CASSPARDYTF. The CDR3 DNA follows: TGTGCCAGCAGCCCGGCCCGGGACTACACCTTC.

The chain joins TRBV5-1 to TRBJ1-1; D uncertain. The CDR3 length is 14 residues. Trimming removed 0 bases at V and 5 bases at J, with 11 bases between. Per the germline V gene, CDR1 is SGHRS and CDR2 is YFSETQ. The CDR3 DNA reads TGCGCCAGCAGCTTGGAAGGGAAGGTAACTGAAGCTTTCTTT. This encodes CASSLEGKVTEAFF.

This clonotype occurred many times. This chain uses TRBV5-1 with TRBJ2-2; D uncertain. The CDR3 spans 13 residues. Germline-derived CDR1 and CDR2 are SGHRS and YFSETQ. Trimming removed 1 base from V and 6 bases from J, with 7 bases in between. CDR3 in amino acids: CASSLRLPGELFF. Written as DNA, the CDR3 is TGCGCCAGCAGCTTGAGGCTTCCCGGGGAGCTGTTTTTT. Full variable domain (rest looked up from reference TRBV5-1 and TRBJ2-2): KAGVTQTPRYLIKTRGQQVTLSCSPISGHRSVSWYQQTPGQGLQFLFEYFSETQRNKGNFPGRFSGRQFSNSRSEMNVSTLELGDSALYLCASSLRLPGELFFGEGSRLTVL.

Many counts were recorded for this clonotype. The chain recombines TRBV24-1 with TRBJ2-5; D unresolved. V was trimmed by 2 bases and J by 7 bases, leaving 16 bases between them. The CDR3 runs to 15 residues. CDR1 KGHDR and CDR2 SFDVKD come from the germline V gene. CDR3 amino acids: CATSDSDPGVRTQYF. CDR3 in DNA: TGTGCCACCAGTGATTCTGATCCGGGCGTCCGGACCCAGTACTTC.

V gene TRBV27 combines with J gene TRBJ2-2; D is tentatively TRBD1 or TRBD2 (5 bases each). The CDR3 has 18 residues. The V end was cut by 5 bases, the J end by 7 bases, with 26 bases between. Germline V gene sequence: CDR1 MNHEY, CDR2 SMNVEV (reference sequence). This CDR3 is CASSPTAFWGDQGGELFF. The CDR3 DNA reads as TGTGCCAGCAGTCCGACGGCGTTTTGGGGAGATCAGGGCGGGGAGCTGTTTTTT.

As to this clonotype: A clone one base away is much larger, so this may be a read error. The CDR3 sequence is CAWGLAGVIEQYF. CDR3 coding DNA: TGTGCCTGGGGGCTAGCGGGAGTAATCGAGCAGTACTTC. The rearrangement joins TRBV30 to TRBJ2-7, with 10 bases aligning to TRBD2. J lost 6 bases, V lost 5 bases, and 7 bases had no gene match. This CDR3 region has 13 residues. Germline assignment: CDR1 GTSNPN and CDR2 SVGIG (reference sequence).

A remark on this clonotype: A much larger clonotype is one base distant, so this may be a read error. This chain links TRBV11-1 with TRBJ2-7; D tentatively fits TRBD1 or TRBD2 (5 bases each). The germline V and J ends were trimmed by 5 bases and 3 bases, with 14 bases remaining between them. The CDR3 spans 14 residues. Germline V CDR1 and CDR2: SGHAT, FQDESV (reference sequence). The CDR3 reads CASSEPGRSYEQYF. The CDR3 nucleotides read TGTGCCAGCAGCGAGCCGGGACGGAGCTACGAGCAGTACTTC. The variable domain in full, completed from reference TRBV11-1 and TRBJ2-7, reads EAEVAQSPRYKITEKSQAVAFWCDPISGHATLYWYRQILGQGPELLVQFQDESVVDDSQLPKDRFSAERLKGVDSTLKIQPAELGDSAMYLCASSEPGRSYEQYFGPGTRLTVT.

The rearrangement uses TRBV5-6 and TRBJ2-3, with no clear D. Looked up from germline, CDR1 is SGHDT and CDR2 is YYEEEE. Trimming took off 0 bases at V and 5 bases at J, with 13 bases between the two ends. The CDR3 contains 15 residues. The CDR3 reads CASSLDRKGIDTQYF. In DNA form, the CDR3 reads TGTGCCAGCAGCTTGGACAGAAAAGGTATAGATACGCAGTATTTT. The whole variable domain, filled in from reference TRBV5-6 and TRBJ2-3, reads DAGVTQSPTHLIKTRGQQVTLRCSPKSGHDTVSWYQQALGQGPQFIFQYYEEEERQRGNFPDRFSGHQFPNYSSELNVNALLLGDSALYLCASSLDRKGIDTQYFGPGTRLTVL.

The CDR3 coding sequence is TGCAGTGCTACTACTAGCGGGAGCCGAGATACGCAGTATTTT. Encoded protein: CSATTSGSRDTQYF. This chain uses TRBV20-1 with TRBJ2-3; 11 bases agree with TRBD2. The length of the CDR3 is 14 residues. CDR1 and CDR2 (germline): DFQATT, SNEGSKA (reference sequence). V shed 4 bases and J 5 bases; nucleotides not matched to a gene: 5.

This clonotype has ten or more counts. CDR3 nucleotide sequence: TGCAGTGCTAGAGCGAGGAGGGACGACAGGGGTGGACAGCCCCAGCATTTT. This gives the protein CSARARRDDRGGQPQHF. This chain links TRBV20-1 with TRBJ1-5; 8 bases are shared with TRBD1. This CDR3 is 17 amino acids long. Germline V gene data show CDR1 as DFQATT and CDR2 as SNEGSKA (reference sequence). The V gene end was trimmed by 1 base and the J gene end by 7 bases; junction bases not matched to a gene: 15.

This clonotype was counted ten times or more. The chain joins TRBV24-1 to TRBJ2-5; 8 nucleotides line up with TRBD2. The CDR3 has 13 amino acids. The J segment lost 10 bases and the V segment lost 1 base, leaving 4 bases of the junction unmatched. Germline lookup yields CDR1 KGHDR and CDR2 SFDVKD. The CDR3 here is CATSDLGGRIQYF. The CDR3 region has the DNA TGTGCCACCAGTGATTTAGGCGGGAGGATCCAGTACTTC.

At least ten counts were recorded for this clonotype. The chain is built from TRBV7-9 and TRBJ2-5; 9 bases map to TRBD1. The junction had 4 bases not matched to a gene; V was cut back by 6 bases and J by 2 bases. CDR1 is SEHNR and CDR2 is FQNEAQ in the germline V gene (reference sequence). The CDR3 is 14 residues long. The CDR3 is CASRPGQGQETQYF. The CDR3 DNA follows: TGTGCCAGCAGACCGGGACAGGGACAAGAGACCCAGTACTTC.

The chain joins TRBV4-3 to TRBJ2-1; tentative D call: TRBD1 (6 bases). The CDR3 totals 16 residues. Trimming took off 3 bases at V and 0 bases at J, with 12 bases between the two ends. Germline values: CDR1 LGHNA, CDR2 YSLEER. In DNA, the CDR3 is TGCGCCAGCAGCCATGAGACAGGAGGCTCCTACAATGAGCAGTTCTTC. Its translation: CASSHETGGSYNEQFF.

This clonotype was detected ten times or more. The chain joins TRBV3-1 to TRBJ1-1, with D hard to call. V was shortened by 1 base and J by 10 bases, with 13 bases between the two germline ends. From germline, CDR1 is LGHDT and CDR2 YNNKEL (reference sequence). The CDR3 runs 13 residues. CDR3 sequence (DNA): TGTGCCAGCAGCCAAGTTGTGAGTTCCGGAGCTTTCTTT. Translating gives CASSQVVSSGAFF.

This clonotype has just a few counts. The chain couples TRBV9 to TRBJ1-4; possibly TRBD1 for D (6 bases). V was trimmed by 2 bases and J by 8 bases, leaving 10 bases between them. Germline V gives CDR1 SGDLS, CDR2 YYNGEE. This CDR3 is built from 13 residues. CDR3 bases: TGTGCCAGCAGCGTCTCAGGGGACGAAAAACTGTTTTTT. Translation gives CASSVSGDEKLFF.

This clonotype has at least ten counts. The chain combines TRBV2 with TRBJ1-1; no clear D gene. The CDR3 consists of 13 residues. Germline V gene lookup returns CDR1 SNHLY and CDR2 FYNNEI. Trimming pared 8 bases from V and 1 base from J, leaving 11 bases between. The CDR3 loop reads CASQYRPNTEAFF. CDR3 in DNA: TGTGCCAGCCAGTACAGACCGAACACTGAAGCTTTCTTT.

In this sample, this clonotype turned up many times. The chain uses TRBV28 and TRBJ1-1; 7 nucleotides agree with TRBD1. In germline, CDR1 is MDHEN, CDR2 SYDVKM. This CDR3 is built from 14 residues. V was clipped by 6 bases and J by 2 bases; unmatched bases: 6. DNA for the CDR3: TGTGCCAGCAGGTATACAGGGGCCAACACTGAAGCTTTCTTT. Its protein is CASRYTGANTEAFF.